This entry concerns a single T cell receptor beta chain. Its antigen remains unidentified. TCRdb keeps only in-frame clones here, not all; method: immunoSEQ multiplex PCR. The table lists about 2.4 million clones, over 85% of them singletons. CDR1 is SNHLY and CDR2 is FYNNEI in the germline V gene. This CDR3 is built from 17 residues. V dropped 3 bases and J dropped 4; count of bases not matched to a gene: 12. The sample is drawn from a study of shared clonotypes between healthy human individuals. Findings and limits, study-wide: Specimens sampled were limited to blood, with tissue repertoires likely differing. Across subsets, estimated richness was generally greater for naive than for memory populations.

Material: naive CD4+ T cells from PBMCs. Indicated subset: CD45RA+ positively selected. This receptor was identified in a young man in good health. Some clones in this sample may be carry-over from other donors' samples. This chain connects TRBV2 to TRBJ2-1; 7 nucleotides align to TRBD2. This CDR3 is CASSDALGRGSYNEQFF. The CDR3 coding sequence is TGTGCCAGCAGTGATGCCCTGGGGCGGGGGTCATACAATGAGCAGTTCTTC.